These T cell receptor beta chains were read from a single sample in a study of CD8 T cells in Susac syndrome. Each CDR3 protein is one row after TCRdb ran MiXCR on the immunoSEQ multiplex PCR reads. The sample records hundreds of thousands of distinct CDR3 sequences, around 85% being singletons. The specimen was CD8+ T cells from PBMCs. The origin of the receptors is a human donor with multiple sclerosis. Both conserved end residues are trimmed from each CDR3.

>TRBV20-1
SAGPPLAGVAYEQY
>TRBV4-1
ASSQPPVGLAGWNGETQY
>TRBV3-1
ASSQYSGTEAF
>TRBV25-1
ASRKPDSTPGELF
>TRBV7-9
ASSPSGGASYNEQF
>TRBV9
ASSVGTIGAYEQY
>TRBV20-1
SASDLGLAVKNIQY
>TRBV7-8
ASSSGQTVNYGYT
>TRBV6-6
ASRDLRGSYYEQY
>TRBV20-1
SARDPGQVLYEQY
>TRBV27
ASRIGSSSGNEQF
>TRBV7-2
ASSLAPPGNTEAF
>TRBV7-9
ASSSTSQSADTQY
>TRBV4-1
ASSSMSENTEAF
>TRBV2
ASRDRIGNQPQH
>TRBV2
ASSRLGALSYNEQF